This T cell receptor (beta chain) was retrieved from a study of T cell changes during pregnancy in multiple sclerosis. This table comes from immunoSEQ multiplex PCR, and its TCRdb copy is limited to in-frame clones, with some not included. This sample has some 46,000 clones, with 80% to 95% found just once. Germline CDR1 reads SGHRS; CDR2 reads YFSETQ. Losses at the gene ends were 4 bases for V and 2 bases for J; bases not matched to a gene: 4. The CDR3 spans 15 residues. This sequence joins TRBV5-1 and TRBJ2-7, with 12 bases matching TRBD1. The receptor was derived from a female donor with multiple sclerosis, enrolled in a pregnancy study. The sequencing here drew on peripheral blood, taken in the third trimester of pregnancy. CDR3 residues: CASSQGQGAPYEQYF. The DNA of the CDR3 is TGCGCCAGCAGCCAGGGACAGGGGGCCCCCTACGAGCAGTACTTC.